Listed here is a single TCR beta chain. What it binds is unknown. The same CDR3 also results from other DNA sequences found in this sample. These data originate in a study of shared clonotypes between healthy human individuals. Whole-study results and caveats: Naive subsets typically showed greater estimated richness than memory subsets. Generation of non-shared clonotypes was less probable than generation of clonotypes shared by all four donors.

The germline V and J ends were trimmed by 2 bases and 4 bases, with 9 bases remaining between them. CDR1 and CDR2 (germline): SGDLS, YYNGEE. The CDR3 length is 14 residues. Sequencing was performed with immunoSEQ multiplex PCR; in TCRdb, only in-frame clones are kept and a portion is missing. The table records about 1,900,000 clones, just under 95% of them present only once. CD45RO-negative, CCR7-selected cells formed the naive CD8 fraction, which excluded terminally differentiated effector memory CD45RA+ cells. This clonotype was sampled from a young man in good health. The J gene is TRBJ2-2, the V gene TRBV9; the D gene could be TRBD1 or TRBD2 (5 bases each). The sequencing input was naive CD8+ T cells sorted from blood. CDR3 region: CASSVGAATGELFF. DNA of the CDR3: TGTGCCAGCAGCGTCGGGGCGGCCACCGGGGAGCTGTTTTTT. Full variable domain (missing parts from reference TRBV9 and TRBJ2-2): DSGVTQTPKHLITATGQRVTLRCSPRSGDLSVYWYQQSLDQGLQFLIQYYNGEERAKGNILERFSAQQFPDLHSELNLSSLELGDSALYFCASSVGAATGELFFGEGSRLTVL.